This T cell receptor (beta chain) was retrieved from a study of patients and donors after allogeneic stem cell transplantation. A single record per CDR3 protein comes from TCRdb applying MiXCR to the RT-PCR reads. Found here are about 160,000 distinct CDR3 sequences, about two fifths of them singletons; the top ten hold around 50%. Germline V gene lookup returns CDR1 SEHNR and CDR2 FQNEAQ (reference sequence). V lost 8 bases to trimming and J lost 8 bases; unmatched junction nucleotides: 3. The CDR3 length is 11 residues. J is TRBJ1-1 and V is TRBV7-9; TRBD1 aligns across 9 bases. The receptor was derived from a human donor who was either an allogeneic HSCT recipient or a stem cell or donor lymphocyte infusion donor (not recorded which). It is not recorded whose cells these are; they may come from a transplant donor. Sequencing input: blood, either unsorted or a sorted T cell fraction (not recorded which). The CDR3 DNA reads TGTGCCAGCCAAACAGGGGGCGAAGCTTTCTTT. The encoded protein is CASQTGGEAFF.